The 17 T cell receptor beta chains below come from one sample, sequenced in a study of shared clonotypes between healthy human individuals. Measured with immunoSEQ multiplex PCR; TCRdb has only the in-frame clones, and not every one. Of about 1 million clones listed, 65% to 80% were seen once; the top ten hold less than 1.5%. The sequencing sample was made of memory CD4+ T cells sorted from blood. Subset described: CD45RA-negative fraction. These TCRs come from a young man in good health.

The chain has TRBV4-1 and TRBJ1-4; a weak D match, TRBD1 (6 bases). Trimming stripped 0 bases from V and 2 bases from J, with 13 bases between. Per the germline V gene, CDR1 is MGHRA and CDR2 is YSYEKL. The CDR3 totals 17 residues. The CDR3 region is CASSQDGGRWTNEKLFF. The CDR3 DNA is TGCGCCAGCAGCCAAGACGGGGGGCGCTGGACTAATGAAAAACTGTTTTTT.

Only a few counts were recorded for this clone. The CDR3 reads CAIRETGNSYEQYF. The DNA for the CDR3 is TGTGCCATCAGGGAGACAGGGAACAGCTACGAGCAGTACTTC. The chain couples TRBV10-3 to TRBJ2-7; 7 bases agree with TRBD1. This CDR3 is built from 14 residues. The ends lost 6 bases at V and 3 bases at J; junction bases unmatched: 8. CDR1 and CDR2 (germline): ENHRY, SYGVKD.

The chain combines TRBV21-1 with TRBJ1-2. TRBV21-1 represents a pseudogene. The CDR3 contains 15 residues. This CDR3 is CASSKARQVLYGYTF. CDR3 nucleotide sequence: TGTGCCAGCAGCAAAGCGAGGCAGGTTTTGTATGGCTACACCTTC.

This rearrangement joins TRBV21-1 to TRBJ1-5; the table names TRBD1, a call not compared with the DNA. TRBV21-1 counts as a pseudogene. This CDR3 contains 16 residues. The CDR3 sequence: CASSNGLQGAGQPQHF. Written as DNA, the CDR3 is TGTGCCAGCAGCAACGGGTTACAGGGGGCGGGCCAGCCCCAGCATTTT.

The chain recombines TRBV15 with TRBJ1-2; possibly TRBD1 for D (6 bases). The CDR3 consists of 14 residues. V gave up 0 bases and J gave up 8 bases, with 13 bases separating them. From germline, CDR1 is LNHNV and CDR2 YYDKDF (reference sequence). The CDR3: CATSREFGTQGYTF. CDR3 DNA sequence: TGTGCCACCAGCAGAGAATTCGGGACACAAGGCTACACCTTC.

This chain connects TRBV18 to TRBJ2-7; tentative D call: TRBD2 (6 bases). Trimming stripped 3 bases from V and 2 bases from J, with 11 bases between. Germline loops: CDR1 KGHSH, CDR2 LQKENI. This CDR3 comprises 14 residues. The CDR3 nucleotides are TGTGCCAGCTCACCCGCCGGGAGCGCCTACGAGCAGTACTTC. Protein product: CASSPAGSAYEQYF.

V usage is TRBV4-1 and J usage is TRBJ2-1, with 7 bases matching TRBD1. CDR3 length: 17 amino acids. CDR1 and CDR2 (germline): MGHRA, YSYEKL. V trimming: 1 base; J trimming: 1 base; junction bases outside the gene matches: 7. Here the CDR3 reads CASSQATGVWSYNEQFF. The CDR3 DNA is TGCGCCAGCAGCCAAGCTACAGGGGTTTGGTCCTACAATGAGCAGTTCTTC.

The CDR3 here is CASSLTWGRDTGELFF. DNA for the CDR3: TGCGCCAGCAGCTTAACCTGGGGGAGAGACACCGGGGAGCTGTTTTTT. The rearrangement uses TRBV5-1 and TRBJ2-2; D could derive from TRBD1 or TRBD2 (5 bases each). This CDR3 region has 16 residues. V was trimmed by 2 bases and J by 3 bases, leaving 14 bases between them. CDR1 is SGHRS, CDR2 YFSETQ, per germline. Looking up the rest from reference TRBV5-1 and TRBJ2-2 gives the full variable domain: KAGVTQTPRYLIKTRGQQVTLSCSPISGHRSVSWYQQTPGQGLQFLFEYFSETQRNKGNFPGRFSGRQFSNSRSEMNVSTLELGDSALYLCASSLTWGRDTGELFFGEGSRLTVL.

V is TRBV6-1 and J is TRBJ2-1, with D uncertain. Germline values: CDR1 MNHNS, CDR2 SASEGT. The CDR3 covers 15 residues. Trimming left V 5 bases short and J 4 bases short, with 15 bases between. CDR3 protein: CASSPTDPHYNEQFF. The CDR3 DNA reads TGTGCCAGCAGTCCTACGGATCCTCATTACAATGAGCAGTTCTTC.

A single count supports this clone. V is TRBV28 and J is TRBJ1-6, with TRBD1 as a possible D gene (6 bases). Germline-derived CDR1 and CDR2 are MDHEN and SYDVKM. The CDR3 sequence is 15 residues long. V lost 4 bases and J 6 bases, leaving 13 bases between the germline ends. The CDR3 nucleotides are TGTGCCAGCAGTTCACGACAGGTTGCTAATTCACCCCTCCACTTT. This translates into CASSSRQVANSPLHF.

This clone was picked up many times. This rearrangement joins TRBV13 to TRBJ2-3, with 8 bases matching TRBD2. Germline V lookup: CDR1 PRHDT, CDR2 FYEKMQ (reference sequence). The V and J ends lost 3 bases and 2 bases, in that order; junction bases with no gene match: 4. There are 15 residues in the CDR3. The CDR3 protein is CASSFRGLDTDTQYF. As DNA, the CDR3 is TGTGCCAGCAGCTTTAGGGGACTAGACACAGATACGCAGTATTTT.

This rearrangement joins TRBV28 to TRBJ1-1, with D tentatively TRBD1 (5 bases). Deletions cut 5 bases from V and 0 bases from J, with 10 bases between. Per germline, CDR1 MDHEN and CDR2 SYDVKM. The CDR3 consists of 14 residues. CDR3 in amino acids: CASSLTRVNTEAFF. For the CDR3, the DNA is TGTGCCAGCAGTCTCACCAGGGTGAACACTGAAGCTTTCTTT.

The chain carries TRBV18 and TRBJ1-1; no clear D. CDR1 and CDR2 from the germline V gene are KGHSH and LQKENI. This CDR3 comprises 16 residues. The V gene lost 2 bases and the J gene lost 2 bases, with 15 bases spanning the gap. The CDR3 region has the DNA TGTGCCAGCTCACCAGGGCTCCGGGTCCTAAACACTGAAGCTTTCTTT. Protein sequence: CASSPGLRVLNTEAFF.

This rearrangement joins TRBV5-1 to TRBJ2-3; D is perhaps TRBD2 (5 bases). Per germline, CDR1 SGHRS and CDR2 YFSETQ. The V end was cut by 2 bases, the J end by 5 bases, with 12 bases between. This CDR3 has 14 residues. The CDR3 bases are TGCGCCAGCAGCTTCCGGAATGGAGGAGATACGCAGTATTTT. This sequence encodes CASSFRNGGDTQYF. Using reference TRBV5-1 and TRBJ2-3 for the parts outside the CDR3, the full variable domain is KAGVTQTPRYLIKTRGQQVTLSCSPISGHRSVSWYQQTPGQGLQFLFEYFSETQRNKGNFPGRFSGRQFSNSRSEMNVSTLELGDSALYLCASSFRNGGDTQYFGPGTRLTVL.

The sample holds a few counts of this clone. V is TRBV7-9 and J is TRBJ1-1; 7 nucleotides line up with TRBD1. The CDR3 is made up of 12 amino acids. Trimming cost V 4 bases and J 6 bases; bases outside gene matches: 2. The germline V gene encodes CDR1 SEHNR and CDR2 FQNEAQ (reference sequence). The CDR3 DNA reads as TGTGCCAGCAGCTCAGGACAGGCTGAAGCTTTCTTT. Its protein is CASSSGQAEAFF.

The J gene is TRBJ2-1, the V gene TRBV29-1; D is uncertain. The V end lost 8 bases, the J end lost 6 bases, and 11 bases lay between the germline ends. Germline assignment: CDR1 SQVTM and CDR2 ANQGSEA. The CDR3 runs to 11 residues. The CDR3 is CSLVIFNEQFF. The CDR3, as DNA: TGCAGCCTAGTGATCTTCAATGAGCAGTTCTTC.

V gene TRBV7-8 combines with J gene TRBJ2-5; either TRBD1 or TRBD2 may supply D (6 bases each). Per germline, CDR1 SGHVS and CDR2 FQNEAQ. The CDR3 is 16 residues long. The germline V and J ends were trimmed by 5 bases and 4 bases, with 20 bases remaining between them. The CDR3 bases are TGTGCCAGCAGCCTCGCCGGCAGCGGAGGGGGAGAGACCCAGTACTTC. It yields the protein CASSLAGSGGGETQYF. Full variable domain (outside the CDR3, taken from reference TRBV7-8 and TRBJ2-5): GAGVSQSPRYKVAKRGQDVALRCDPISGHVSLFWYQQALGQGPEFLTYFQNEAQLDKSGLPSDRFFAERPEGSVSTLKIQRTQQEDSAVYLCASSLAGSGGGETQYFGPGTRLLVL.